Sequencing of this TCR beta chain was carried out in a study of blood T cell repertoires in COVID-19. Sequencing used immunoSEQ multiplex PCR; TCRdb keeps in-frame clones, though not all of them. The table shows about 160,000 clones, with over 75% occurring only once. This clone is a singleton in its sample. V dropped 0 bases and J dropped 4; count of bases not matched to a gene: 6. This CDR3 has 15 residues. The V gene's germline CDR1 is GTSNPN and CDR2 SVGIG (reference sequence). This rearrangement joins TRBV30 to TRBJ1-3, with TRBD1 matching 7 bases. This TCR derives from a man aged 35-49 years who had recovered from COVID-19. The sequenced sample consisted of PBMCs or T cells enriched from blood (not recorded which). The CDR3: CAWSVWDRGGNTIYF. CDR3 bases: TGTGCCTGGAGTGTATGGGACAGAGGGGGAAACACCATATATTTT.